The clone carrying this T cell receptor beta chain appeared a few times. This table comes from immunoSEQ multiplex PCR, and its TCRdb copy is limited to in-frame clones, with some not included. The table lists approximately 660,000 clones, roughly 90% of them singletons. This CDR3 contains 17 residues. The germline V gene has CDR1 MDHEN and CDR2 SYDVKM. V dropped 3 bases and J dropped 0 bases, with 18 bases sitting between them. This record comes from a study of shared T cell receptors in the human thymus. The sample also formed part of further work on human thymus T cells. That study reports: In corrective heart surgery, resections were taken, and these provided the thymus tissue. Apparent bias marked the V and J gene usage of thymic and blood repertoires. Related research examined unrelated individuals and reported that their thymic repertoires overlapped highly.

The rearrangement uses TRBV28 and TRBJ2-7; D might be TRBD2 (6 bases). Sequencing input: thymocytes. This TCR was recovered from a boy in the first two years of life with a congenital heart defect. In DNA, the CDR3 is TGTGCCAGCAGTTTCAGTTCTAGCACTAGCCCCTCCTACGAGCAGTACTTC. This sequence encodes CASSFSSSTSPSYEQYF.